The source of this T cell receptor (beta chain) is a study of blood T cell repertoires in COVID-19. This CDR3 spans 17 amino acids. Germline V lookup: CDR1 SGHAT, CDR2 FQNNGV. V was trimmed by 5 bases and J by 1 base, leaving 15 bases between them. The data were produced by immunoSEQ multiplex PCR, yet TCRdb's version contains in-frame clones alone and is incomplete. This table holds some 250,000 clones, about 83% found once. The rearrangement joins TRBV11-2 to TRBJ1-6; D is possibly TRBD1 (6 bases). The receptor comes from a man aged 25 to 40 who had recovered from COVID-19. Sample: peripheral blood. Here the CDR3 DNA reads TGTGCCAGCAGCCCTGGGAGGGGGAGGTCCTATAATTCACCCCTCCACTTT. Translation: CASSPGRGRSYNSPLHF.